The rows below give T cell receptor beta chains drawn from one sample of a study of shared clonotypes between healthy human individuals. Profiling relied on immunoSEQ multiplex PCR, and the TCRdb table lists in-frame clones only, not all of them. The repertoire holds about 450,000 clones, with around 79% as singletons. Sequenced input: PBMCs. All receptors derive from a woman in her forties in good health. Some clones in this sample may be carry-over from other donors' samples. Each CDR3 is given with its conserved first and last residue. The order of the fields is J gene, V gene, clone size, D gene, CDR3 protein, CDR3 DNA. D genes are given only for firm matches. Expanded clones get a size class; other rows say once, few or many, or leave the size out.

>TRBJ2-7|TRBV28|few|.
CASSLTQGFGPRRETYEQYF
TGTGCCAGCAGCCTTACACAGGGGTTCGGTCCCAGGCGGGAGACCTACGAGCAGTACTTC
>TRBJ1-4|TRBV19|.|.
CASSSPGTPTTNEKLFF
TGTGCCAGTAGTAGCCCCGGGACACCTACAACTAATGAAAAACTGTTTTTT
>TRBJ2-7|TRBV7-9|many|TRBD2
CASSLGGGSFGEQYF
TGTGCCAGCAGCTTAGGCGGGGGATCGTTCGGCGAGCAGTACTTC
>TRBJ2-3|TRBV27|.|TRBD2
CASSFGTSGGGDTQYF
TGTGCCAGCAGTTTCGGGACTAGCGGTGGGGGGGATACGCAGTATTTT
>TRBJ1-3|TRBV2|few|TRBD1
CASRRQGGGNTIYF
TGTGCCAGCAGAAGACAGGGCGGTGGAAACACCATATATTTT
>TRBJ2-2|TRBV19|few|.
CASSISWTYPGELFF
TGTGCCAGTAGTATATCGTGGACCTACCCCGGGGAGCTGTTTTTT
>TRBJ2-1|TRBV11-2|.|TRBD2
CASSLGGGRNEQFF
TGTGCCAGCAGCTTAGGGGGCGGGAGAAACGAGCAGTTCTTC
>TRBJ1-1|TRBV29-1|.|TRBD1
CSVEEQGGPPRTEAFF
TGCAGCGTTGAAGAGCAGGGGGGCCCTCCGAGGACTGAAGCTTTCTTT
>TRBJ2-1|TRBV18|.|TRBD1
CASSLLPGQGAYNEQFF
TGTGCCAGCTCACTACTCCCGGGACAGGGGGCTTACAATGAGCAGTTCTTC
>TRBJ2-1|TRBV2|.|.
CASSGDGSYNEQFF
TGTGCCAGCAGTGGAGATGGCTCCTACAATGAGCAGTTCTTC
>TRBJ2-3|TRBV6-6|few|TRBD2
CASRLLAGAGDTQYF
TGTGCCAGCAGACTCTTAGCGGGAGCGGGGGATACGCAGTATTTT
>TRBJ2-4|TRBV7-2|.|.
CASSPTRVAGNIQYF
TGTGCCAGCAGCCCGACCCGGGTAGCCGGAAACATTCAGTACTTC
>TRBJ2-3|TRBV9|many|.
CASSARQISTDTQYF
TGTGCCAGCAGCGCAAGACAGATAAGCACAGATACGCAGTATTTT
>TRBJ2-1|TRBV4-3|.|TRBD2
CANRGLAGSNEQFF
TGCGCCAACCGGGGACTAGCGGGTAGCAATGAGCAGTTCTTC
>TRBJ2-5|TRBV6-1|many|TRBD1
CASAQGAKTQYF
TGTGCCAGCGCACAGGGGGCGAAGACCCAGTACTTC
>TRBJ2-7|TRBV7-3|.|.
CASSLTGGYEQYF
TGTGCCAGCAGCTTAACCGGCGGGTACGAGCAGTACTTC
>TRBJ1-1|TRBV28|.|.
CASRLGYTEAFF
TGTGCCAGCAGACTAGGGTACACTGAAGCTTTCTTT
>TRBJ2-1|TRBV5-5|.|.
CASSTPWTPGSYNEQFF
TGTGCCAGCAGCACCCCGTGGACTCCCGGCTCCTACAATGAGCAGTTCTTC
>TRBJ1-1|TRBV5-1|.|.
CASSLTTEAFF
TGCGCCAGCAGCTTGACCACTGAAGCTTTCTTT
>TRBJ2-7|TRBV6-6|many|TRBD1
CASSIRTGGRYEQYF
TGTGCCAGCAGCATCAGGACAGGGGGGCGCTACGAGCAGTACTTC
>TRBJ2-5|TRBV10-3|.|TRBD2
CAISDPGGEETQYF
TGTGCCATCAGTGACCCGGGAGGAGAAGAGACCCAGTACTTC
>TRBJ1-5|TRBV28|.|TRBD1
CASSFRSDRGGGNQPQHF
TGTGCCAGCAGTTTCAGGAGTGACAGGGGTGGGGGCAATCAGCCCCAGCATTTT
>TRBJ2-2|TRBV9|few|.
CASSPQPSYGGELFF
TGTGCCAGCAGCCCCCAACCCTCGTACGGCGGGGAGCTGTTTTTT
>TRBJ2-1|TRBV2|once|TRBD1
CASRGPGTGAEQFF
TGTGCCAGCAGAGGACCCGGGACAGGGGCCGAGCAGTTCTTC
>TRBJ2-3|TRBV9|once|.
CASSVFRVEGTDTQYF
TGTGCCAGCAGCGTCTTCAGGGTAGAGGGCACAGATACGCAGTATTTT
>TRBJ2-3|TRBV10-3|.|.
CASSRESVDTQYF
TGTGCCTCCTCGCGGGAAAGTGTAGATACGCAGTATTTT
>TRBJ2-3|TRBV11-1|.|TRBD2
CASSLERREGDTQYF
TGTGCCAGCAGCTTAGAGCGGCGGGAGGGCGATACGCAGTATTTT
>TRBJ2-7|TRBV28|.|.
CASSLSSYEQYF
TGTGCCAGCAGTCTCTCTTCCTACGAGCAGTACTTC
>TRBJ2-3|TRBV7-3|.|TRBD1
CASSLGQGTDTQYF
TGTGCCAGCAGCCTGGGACAGGGGACCGATACGCAGTATTTT
>TRBJ1-1|TRBV16|.|TRBD1
CASSPGTGRTEAFF
TGTGCCAGCAGCCCCGGGACAGGGCGAACTGAAGCTTTCTTT
>TRBJ2-7|TRBV7-3|.|.
CASNLTGTVPSYEQYF
TGTGCCAGCAACTTAACCGGTACCGTCCCCTCCTACGAGCAGTACTTC
>TRBJ2-2|TRBV10-3|.|.
CAISGRHLGQATNTGELFF
TGTGCCATCAGTGGACGCCACCTGGGACAAGCCACGAACACCGGGGAGCTGTTTTTT
>TRBJ1-2|TRBV11-2|.|.
CASSGGGLSSYGYTF
TGTGCCAGCAGCGGAGGAGGGCTCTCTTCCTATGGCTACACCTTC
>TRBJ2-1|TRBV29-1|once|.
CSTGEYNEQFF
TGCAGCACGGGGGAGTACAATGAGCAGTTCTTC
>TRBJ2-5|TRBV11-3|.|.
CASSTGQRPQETQYF
TGTGCCAGCTCGACAGGCCAGAGACCCCAAGAGACCCAGTACTTC
>TRBJ2-3|TRBV2|once|TRBD2
CASSTSGSTDTQYF
TGTGCCAGCAGTACTAGCGGCAGCACAGATACGCAGTATTTT
>TRBJ1-2|TRBV27|.|.
CASSPLAGANYGYTF
TGTGCCAGCAGCCCATTGGCGGGGGCTAACTATGGCTACACCTTC
>TRBJ2-5|TRBV29-1|.|.
CSVVRGNQETQYF
TGCAGCGTTGTTCGGGGGAACCAAGAGACCCAGTACTTC
>TRBJ1-2|TRBV4-3|.|TRBD1
CASSQNPYSTSGQGDFYGYTF
TGCGCCAGCAGCCAAAACCCGTATTCTACTTCTGGACAGGGGGACTTCTATGGCTACACCTTC
>TRBJ1-4|TRBV11-2|few|TRBD1
CASSLNTGGGEKLFF
TGTGCCAGCAGCTTAAATACAGGGGGCGGTGAAAAACTGTTTTTT
>TRBJ2-7|TRBV28|.|.
CASSPAGLEQYF
TGTGCCAGCAGTCCCGCGGGGCTCGAGCAGTACTTC
>TRBJ1-2|TRBV5-6|.|.
CASSHTPGGPRDYGYTF
TGTGCCAGCAGCCACACCCCAGGAGGCCCCCGGGACTATGGCTACACCTTC
>TRBJ1-1|TRBV30|.|.
CAGKSGSTDAFF
TGTGCCGGGAAGTCGGGGAGCACTGATGCTTTCTTT
>TRBJ1-2|TRBV7-2|.|.
CASHETPTPSNYGYTF
TGTGCCAGCCACGAAACTCCGACCCCTTCGAACTATGGCTACACCTTC